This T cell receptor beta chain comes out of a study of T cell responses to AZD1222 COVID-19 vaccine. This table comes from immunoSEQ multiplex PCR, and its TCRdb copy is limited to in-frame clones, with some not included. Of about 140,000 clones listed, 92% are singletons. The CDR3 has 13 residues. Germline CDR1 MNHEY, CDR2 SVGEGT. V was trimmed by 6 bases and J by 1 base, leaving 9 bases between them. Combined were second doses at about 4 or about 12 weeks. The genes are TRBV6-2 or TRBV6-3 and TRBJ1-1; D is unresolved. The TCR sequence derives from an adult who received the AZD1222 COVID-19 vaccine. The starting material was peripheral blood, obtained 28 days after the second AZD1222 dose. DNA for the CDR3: TGTGCCAGCAGCCCGACGGGGAACACTGAAGCTTTCTTT. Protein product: CASSPTGNTEAFF.